Presented here are 31 T cell receptor beta chains from one specimen sequenced in a study of neurological immune-mediated disorders. One entry per CDR3 protein results from TCRdb running MiXCR on the 5' RACE reads. Seen here are about 58,000 distinct CDR3 sequences, roughly 3.5% observed once, and the top ten hold approximately 7.1%. The sample consisted of PBMCs. All receptors come from a woman aged 55-70 years with multiple sclerosis.

The chain carries TRBV6-1 and TRBJ1-4, with 8 positions matching TRBD1. The germline CDR1 and CDR2 sequences are MNHNS and SASEGT. J was trimmed by 3 bases and V by 10 bases; bases with no gene match: 10. The CDR3 sequence is 15 residues long. CDR3 in amino acids: CATRGRGQANEKLFF. CDR3 DNA sequence: TGTGCCACTCGAGGCAGGGGGCAGGCTAATGAAAAACTGTTTTTT.

Many counts were recorded for this clonotype. The chain recombines TRBV6-2 or TRBV6-3 with TRBJ2-2; D is perhaps TRBD1 (5 bases). This CDR3 is 14 amino acids long. Trimming shortened V by 2 bases and J by 6 bases, and 10 bases separated the two germline ends. The germline gives CDR1 MNHEY, CDR2 SVGEGT. CDR3 amino acids: CASSYHGHAGELFF. In nucleotides, the CDR3 is TGTGCCAGCAGTTACCACGGACATGCCGGGGAGCTGTTTTTT.

This clonotype was counted many times. The chain links TRBV5-1 to TRBJ2-3, with D uncertain. Germline V lookup: CDR1 SGHRS, CDR2 YFSETQ. The CDR3 runs to 15 residues. Trimming pared 3 bases from V and 5 bases from J, leaving 16 bases between. Here the CDR3 DNA reads TGCGCCAGCAGCTCAATATCAAACTCTTTAGATACGCAGTATTTT. The encoded protein is CASSSISNSLDTQYF.

This clonotype was seen at least ten times. The chain recombines TRBV2 with TRBJ1-2, with D tentatively TRBD1 (5 bases). The germline CDR1 and CDR2 sequences are SNHLY and FYNNEI. Trimming removed 0 bases at V and 8 bases at J, with 13 bases between. This CDR3 has 14 amino acids. CDR3 in DNA: TGTGCCAGCAGTGAAGCGCCGGGACGTTTAGGCTACACCTTC. Its protein product is CASSEAPGRLGYTF.

This clonotype was seen many times. This chain links TRBV11-2 with TRBJ2-7; tentatively, D is TRBD2 (5 bases). The CDR3 totals 18 residues. Trimming took off 1 base at V and 5 bases at J, with 24 bases between the two ends. CDR1 is SGHAT and CDR2 is FQNNGV in the germline V gene. This CDR3 reads CASSLGKLGRFPGNEQYF. CDR3 DNA: TGTGCCAGCAGCTTAGGCAAGCTCGGGCGCTTTCCGGGAAACGAGCAGTACTTC.

This clonotype was detected many times. This CDR3 reads CASSHPRGFGYTF. The CDR3 nucleotides read TGTGCCAGCAGCCACCCGCGGGGCTTTGGCTACACCTTC. The V and J genes are TRBV3-1 and TRBJ1-2; possible D gene TRBD1, 5 bases. Germline-derived CDR1 and CDR2 are LGHDT and YNNKEL (reference sequence). Trimming removed 3 bases from V and 7 bases from J, with 12 bases in between. CDR3 size: 13 residues.

This clonotype appeared many times. V gene TRBV7-9 combines with J gene TRBJ2-1, with 10 bases lining up with TRBD2. Trimming took 3 bases from V and 3 from J; bases not matched to a gene: 8. This CDR3 region has 17 residues. CDR1 and CDR2 from the germline V gene are SEHNR and FQNEAQ (reference sequence). This CDR3 is CASSFPSGSNSYNEQFF. DNA of the CDR3: TGTGCCAGCAGCTTTCCTAGCGGGAGTAATAGCTACAATGAGCAGTTCTTC.

This clonotype has a count of ten or more. The V call is TRBV10-3, the J call TRBJ2-1, with D possibly being TRBD2 (5 bases). The CDR3 consists of 14 residues. The V and J ends lost 0 bases and 5 bases respectively, with 8 bases between them. Germline V CDR1 and CDR2: ENHRY, SYGVKD. The CDR3 DNA reads TGTGCCATCAGTGAGTCACCCGGGGACAATGAGCAGTTCTTC. Amino acids: CAISESPGDNEQFF.

This clonotype was detected many times. The chain uses TRBV12-3 or TRBV12-4 and TRBJ1-2; 12 positions agree with TRBD1. The CDR3 length is 22 residues. J was trimmed by 0 bases and V by 1 base; bases with no gene match: 18. CDR3 sequence (DNA): TGTGCCAGCAGTTTAGGTGGGACAGGGGGCCTTTTGTATCTGGCTACTAACTATGGCTACACCTTC. The encoded protein is CASSLGGTGGLLYLATNYGYTF.

Ten or more counts support this clonotype. This chain joins TRBV12-3 or TRBV12-4 and TRBJ1-1; no clear D gene. V was shortened by 1 base and J by 7 bases, with 7 bases between the two germline ends. CDR3 length equals 12 residues. The CDR3 is CASSLDAIEAFF. The CDR3 DNA is TGTGCCAGCAGTTTAGACGCAATTGAAGCTTTCTTT.

Ten or more counts support this clonotype. This rearrangement joins TRBV5-1 to TRBJ2-7, with D tentatively TRBD2 (6 bases). The CDR3 extends over 16 amino acids. V shed 1 base and J shed 3 bases, with 17 bases lying between them. The germline V gene encodes CDR1 SGHRS and CDR2 YFSETQ. The CDR3 nucleotides read TGCGCCAGCAGCTTGAGGGGTGCGGTAGCGGACTACGAGCAGTACTTC. This gives the protein CASSLRGAVADYEQYF.

This clonotype showed up many times. The chain carries TRBV20-1 and TRBJ1-1; D call uncertain. V dropped 1 base and J dropped 3 bases, with 9 bases sitting between them. The CDR3 runs to 13 residues. The V gene's germline CDR1 is DFQATT and CDR2 SNEGSKA (reference sequence). Here the CDR3 DNA reads TGCAGTGCTAGAGGTATAGAATACACTGAAGCTTTCTTT. Protein product: CSARGIEYTEAFF.

In this sample, this clonotype turned up many times. The rearrangement uses TRBV5-1 and TRBJ2-1, with 9 positions matching TRBD1. Unmatched junction bases numbered 3, after V lost 2 bases and J lost 3 bases. The CDR3 sequence is 15 residues long. CDR1 is SGHRS, CDR2 YFSETQ, per germline. The chain's CDR3 is CASSFGQGSYNEQFF. The CDR3 DNA is TGCGCCAGCAGCTTTGGACAGGGGAGCTACAATGAGCAGTTCTTC.

This clonotype was detected many times. The V call is TRBV7-9, the J call TRBJ2-3; TRBD1 might be the D (7 bases). The germline CDR1 and CDR2 sequences are SEHNR and FQNEAQ (reference sequence). V lost 8 bases to trimming and J lost 5 bases, with 20 bases between them. The CDR3 length is 15 residues. CDR3 DNA: TGTGCCAGCGAGGAGGGGGACAGCATTAAAGATACGCAGTATTTT. This translates into CASEEGDSIKDTQYF.

This clonotype was counted many times. This chain uses TRBV27 with TRBJ2-2; no definite D call. V lost 2 bases, J lost 4 bases, and 2 bases lay in between. The CDR3 extends over 12 amino acids. Germline V gene sequence: CDR1 MNHEY, CDR2 SMNVEV (reference sequence). CDR3 residues: CASSLLTGELFF. Written as DNA, the CDR3 is TGTGCCAGCAGTTTACTCACCGGGGAGCTGTTTTTT.

This clonotype was seen a handful of times. The chain couples TRBV20-1 to TRBJ2-1; a possible D gene is TRBD2 (6 bases). In germline, CDR1 is DFQATT, CDR2 SNEGSKA (reference sequence). Trimming stripped 6 bases from V and 4 bases from J, with 13 bases between. The CDR3 is made up of 13 amino acids. CDR3 coding DNA: TGCAGTGCCCACGGGACTTCGTACAATGAGCAGTTCTTC. This encodes CSAHGTSYNEQFF.

By share of the sample, this clonotype is medium-sized (0.01 to 0.1%). The chain joins TRBV5-1 to TRBJ2-7, with unresolved D. CDR3 size: 14 residues. Trimming took 2 bases from V and 6 from J, leaving 15 bases between them. CDR1 is SGHRS, CDR2 YFSETQ, per germline. Written as DNA, the CDR3 is TGCGCCAGCAGCTTCGAGTGGGGTTCGGGCGAGCAGTACTTC. Its translation: CASSFEWGSGEQYF.

This clonotype was recorded at least ten times. V is TRBV5-1 and J is TRBJ2-1; D remains ambiguous. V lost 0 bases and J lost 2, with 9 bases in between. The CDR3 has 15 amino acids. CDR1 is SGHRS, CDR2 YFSETQ, per germline. CDR3 nucleotide sequence: TGCGCCAGCAGCTTGGGGGCAGGCACCTACAATGAGCAGTTCTTC. Its protein is CASSLGAGTYNEQFF. Filled out from reference TRBV5-1 and TRBJ2-1, the complete variable domain reads KAGVTQTPRYLIKTRGQQVTLSCSPISGHRSVSWYQQTPGQGLQFLFEYFSETQRNKGNFPGRFSGRQFSNSRSEMNVSTLELGDSALYLCASSLGAGTYNEQFFGPGTRLTVL.

This clonotype has at least ten counts. The CDR3 loop is CATSRGAGGYQETQYF. As DNA, the CDR3 is TGTGCCACCAGCAGAGGGGCTGGGGGGTACCAAGAGACCCAGTACTTC. The J gene is TRBJ2-5, the V gene TRBV15, with D tentatively TRBD2 (6 bases). Germline V gives CDR1 LNHNV, CDR2 YYDKDF (reference sequence). V was clipped by 1 base and J by 0 bases, with 12 bases between them. The CDR3 loop spans 16 amino acids.

At least ten counts were recorded for this clonotype. The chain uses TRBV7-3 and TRBJ1-1; D may be TRBD1 (6 bases). V was clipped by 2 bases and J by 1 base, with 8 bases between them. Per the germline V gene, CDR1 is SGHTA and CDR2 is FQGTGA. The CDR3 is 14 residues long. The CDR3 spells CASSLEGGNTEAFF. CDR3 sequence (DNA): TGTGCCAGCAGCTTAGAGGGGGGGAACACTGAAGCTTTCTTT.

This clonotype was found many times. This chain joins TRBV25-1 and TRBJ1-6; D is unclear. The CDR3 is made up of 13 amino acids. V was shortened by 4 bases and J by 6 bases, with 7 bases between the two germline ends. Germline V CDR1 and CDR2: MGHDK, SYGVNS. The CDR3 bases are TGTGCCAGCAGTGCCCTCGTTAATTCACCCCTCCACTTT. Translation gives CASSALVNSPLHF.

The table lists this clonotype with many counts. This chain connects TRBV18 to TRBJ2-5; no firm D call. Trimming took 3 bases from V and 5 from J, leaving 7 bases between them. CDR3 length: 12 residues. Germline V gene sequence: CDR1 KGHSH, CDR2 LQKENI. The DNA of the CDR3 is TGTGCCAGCTCACCGACCTGGGAGACCCAGTACTTC. Translating it yields CASSPTWETQYF.

This clonotype was counted only a few times. This may arise from a read error, as a much more abundant clone is one base away. This rearrangement joins TRBV20-1 to TRBJ1-1; D may be TRBD1 (6 bases). This CDR3 has 13 residues. Germline V gene data show CDR1 as DFQATT and CDR2 as SNEGSKA (reference sequence). The germline V and J ends were trimmed by 3 bases and 5 bases, with 13 bases remaining between them. CDR3 sequence (DNA): TGCAGTGCTAGCCGAAAGGGGGGTACTGAAGCTTTCTTT. Its translation is CSASRKGGTEAFF.

This clonotype was seen many times. The chain couples TRBV3-1 to TRBJ2-5; TRBD2 might be the D (6 bases). Trimming removed 5 bases from V and 9 bases from J, with 16 bases in between. The CDR3 is made up of 13 amino acids. Germline loops: CDR1 LGHDT, CDR2 YNNKEL (reference sequence). CDR3 in amino acids: CASSMDAGGAQYF. CDR3 DNA: TGTGCCAGCAGCATGGACGCGGGCGGGGCCCAGTACTTC.

This clonotype was observed a few times. This rearrangement joins TRBV4-3 to TRBJ2-1, with TRBD2 as a possible D gene (5 bases). The CDR3 contains 13 residues. Looked up from germline, CDR1 is LGHNA and CDR2 is YSLEER. Trimming removed 1 base at V and 15 bases at J, with 16 bases between. CDR3 in DNA: TGCGCCAGCAGCCAAGCTCGGGGTTGGTGGGGGTTCTTC. It is translated as CASSQARGWWGFF.

This clonotype was counted many times. The gene calls are TRBV28 and TRBJ2-7; either TRBD1 or TRBD2 may fit D (6 bases each). Germline V gives CDR1 MDHEN, CDR2 SYDVKM. Trimming left V 4 bases short and J 6 bases short, with 16 bases between. The CDR3 contains 14 residues. The CDR3 reads CASSSDGGGSEQYF. CDR3 bases: TGTGCCAGCAGTTCGGACGGGGGCGGGTCCGAGCAGTACTTC.

This clonotype was counted at least ten times. CDR3 DNA sequence: TGTGCCAGCAGTTTACCCTACATTGATACGCAGTATTTT. Its translation: CASSLPYIDTQYF. This chain joins TRBV28 and TRBJ2-3; D gene unclear. Trimming took 2 bases from V and 6 from J, leaving 9 bases between them. The CDR3 runs 13 residues. Germline V lookup: CDR1 MDHEN, CDR2 SYDVKM.

This clonotype was picked up many times. The chain links TRBV5-1 to TRBJ2-3, with 7 bases lining up with TRBD1. The CDR3 length is 14 residues. The J segment lost 0 bases and the V segment lost 4 bases, leaving 2 bases of the junction unmatched. Germline-derived CDR1 and CDR2 are SGHRS and YFSETQ. Written as DNA, the CDR3 is TGCGCCAGCAGCAGACAGGGAAGCACAGATACGCAGTATTTT. Translated, it gives CASSRQGSTDTQYF.

This clonotype was seen ten or more times. J is TRBJ1-1 and V is TRBV12-3 or TRBV12-4; D remains ambiguous. The ends were cut back, 8 bases at V and 6 bases at J, with 13 bases in the middle. The CDR3 has 12 residues. CDR3 sequence (DNA): TGTGCCAGCCGCCGTTCGGGCCCTGAAGCTTTCTTT. Protein: CASRRSGPEAFF.

This clonotype occurred many times. The chain combines TRBV12-3 or TRBV12-4 with TRBJ2-7, with 7 bases that match TRBD2. V lost 6 bases to trimming and J lost 3 bases; unmatched junction nucleotides: 11. The CDR3 is 15 amino acids. The CDR3 region has the DNA TGTGCCAGCAGGTCCGGGAGCGGGGTTTTCTACGAGCAGTACTTC. It codes for CASRSGSGVFYEQYF.

In its sample, this clonotype was seen many times. The rearrangement links TRBV12-3 or TRBV12-4 to TRBJ2-1; the D is unclear. Trimming pared 3 bases from V and 7 bases from J, leaving 4 bases between. The length of the CDR3 is 11 residues. The CDR3 sequence is CASSFSNEQFF. In nucleotides, the CDR3 is TGTGCCAGCAGTTTCTCTAATGAGCAGTTCTTC.